This T cell receptor beta chain was sequenced during a study of cytomegalovirus exposure and HLA in healthy donors. On the study more broadly: Some 80 million unique TCRs from HLA-typed donors were held in an early data release.

Study observations and caveats: In vitro data verified a few CMV-associated chains as specific for CMV antigens. A highly shared variant cluster was judged a likely technical artifact.

The PCR used 60 Vbeta and 13 Jbeta primers. Study processing details: Later, an analysis found about 80 million unique TCR beta chains, and around 10 million of these were shared. Clones were read by immunoSEQ multiplex PCR, and TCRdb kept only the in-frame ones, dropping some. Clone size and V and J calls were adopted from that table, with D and trimming inferred from the DNA. The profile shows about 240,000 clones, approximately 82% of them singletons. Remarks on this clone: No antigen is known for it.

V lost 1 base, J lost 7 bases, and 7 bases lay in between. Germline V lookup: CDR1 DFQATT, CDR2 SNEGSKA (reference sequence). CDR3 length equals 11 residues. The chain is built from TRBV20-1 and TRBJ1-1; unclear D gene. The sequencing input was PBMCs. This clonotype was sampled from a woman aged 60-75 years in good health and CMV-seropositive. DNA of the CDR3: TGCAGTGCTAGAGGCCCGGGTGAAGCTTTCTTT. This codes for CSARGPGEAFF.